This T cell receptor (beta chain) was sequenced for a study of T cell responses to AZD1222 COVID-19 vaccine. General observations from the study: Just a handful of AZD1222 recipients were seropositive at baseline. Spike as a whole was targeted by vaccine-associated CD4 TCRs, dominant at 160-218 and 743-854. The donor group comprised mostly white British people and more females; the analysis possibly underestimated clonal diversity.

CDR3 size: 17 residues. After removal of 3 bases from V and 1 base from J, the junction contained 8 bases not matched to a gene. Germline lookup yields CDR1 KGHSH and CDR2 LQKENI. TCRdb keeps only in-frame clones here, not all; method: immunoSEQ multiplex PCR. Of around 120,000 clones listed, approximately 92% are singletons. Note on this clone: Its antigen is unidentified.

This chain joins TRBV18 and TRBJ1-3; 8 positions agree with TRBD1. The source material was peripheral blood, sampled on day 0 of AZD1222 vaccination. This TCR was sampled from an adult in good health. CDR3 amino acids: CASSPRTGPLSGNTIYF. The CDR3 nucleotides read TGTGCCAGCTCACCCCGGACAGGGCCTCTGTCTGGAAACACCATATATTTT.